This T cell receptor beta chain derives from a study of graft-versus-host responses after intestinal transplantation. As for the study in general: Those transplanted obtained multivisceral, liver-intestinal, or isolated intestinal grafts. Notes on the study in general: Early declines in HvG clones that occurred post-transplant were associated with peak circulating GvH clone levels.

As to this clone: Its antigen is unidentified.

Some clones are missing from TCRdb's copy, which holds only in-frame ones; the method was immunoSEQ multiplex PCR. The sample has 65,000 to 85,000 clones, approximately 92% seen once. Germline CDR1 is SQVTM and CDR2 is ANQGSEA. The CDR3 runs 17 residues. V was pared by 4 bases and J by 2 bases, with 18 bases between. Sequenced here: bone marrow, sampled less than 750 days after intestinal transplantation. This clonotype originated in a human patient who received an intestinal transplant, so some T cells may come from the graft donor. The V call is TRBV29-1, the J call TRBJ2-6; D might be TRBD1 (7 bases). The CDR3 sequence is CSVAGGGGPPGANVLTF. The CDR3 nucleotides are TGCAGCGTTGCGGGCGGAGGGGGCCCACCTGGGGCCAACGTCCTGACTTTC. Full variable domain (missing parts from reference TRBV29-1 and TRBJ2-6): SAVISQKPSRDICQRGTSLTIQCQVDSQVTMMFWYRQQPGQSLTLIATANQGSEATYESGFVIDKFPISRPNLTFSTLTVSNMSPEDSSIYLCSVAGGGGPPGANVLTFGAGSRLTVL.